This is a list of T cell receptor beta chains from one sample in a study of technical replicates of blood from several donors. Using immunoSEQ multiplex PCR, the repertoire was profiled, and TCRdb retains in-frame clones only, with some absent. Of 35,000 to 50,000 clones in the sample, around 96% are singletons; the top ten hold around 0.4%. Material: T cells isolated from PBMCs. Receptors originate from a human donor in good health. CDR3s include the opening cysteine and the closing phenylalanine or tryptophan. Each record gives: CDR3 protein, V gene.

CDR3 protein: CAISELAGRTDTQYF; V gene: TRBV10-3
CDR3 protein: CASSPNILSPGTGQAFF; V gene: TRBV5-1
CDR3 protein: CASSSSSGSSYEQYF; V gene: TRBV5-4
CDR3 protein: CASSLREGLIETQYF; V gene: TRBV5-4
CDR3 protein: CASRAGFEVGYGYTF; V gene: TRBV19
CDR3 protein: CASSLTGVEAEAFF; V gene: TRBV27
CDR3 protein: CASSLGLSGGRKGELFF; V gene: TRBV13
CDR3 protein: CASSRRTSGTDTQYF; V gene: TRBV11-3
CDR3 protein: CAISGLSGTGRSEAFF; V gene: TRBV10-3
CDR3 protein: CASSGSTDTQYF; V gene: TRBV2
CDR3 protein: CAGPNYGYTF; V gene: TRBV5-4
CDR3 protein: CASRVSVLSVYGYTF; V gene: TRBV6-5
CDR3 protein: CATSRDPQSQETQYF; V gene: TRBV15
CDR3 protein: CASSVNPGQGADGELFF; V gene: TRBV25-1
CDR3 protein: CASSLKTDEAFF; V gene: TRBV7-9
CDR3 protein: CASSYSTGGRAGYTF; V gene: TRBV6-5
CDR3 protein: CASSGRRSGWSGYTF; V gene: TRBV9
CDR3 protein: CAWSFQALLNEKLFF; V gene: TRBV30
CDR3 protein: CASSRARGTSITLSYEQYF; V gene: TRBV28
CDR3 protein: CAISESDRASNQPQHF; V gene: TRBV10-3